The TCR beta chain under discussion was sequenced for a study of regulatory T cells in long-lasting Graves disease. Overall study results and limits: TRBV28, TRBJ1-2 and TRBJ2-5 emerged as the favored segments in persistent disease.

CDR3 regions were amplified by Arm-PCR using iRepertoire HTBI primers to build TCR beta libraries. MiXCR, applied by TCRdb to the multiplex PCR reads, yields one record per CDR3 protein. The data hold 240,000 or so distinct CDR3 sequences, with about 19% observed a single time. This CDR3 spans 10 amino acids. V lost 8 bases to trimming and J lost 6 bases, with 8 bases between them. CDR1 is WSHSY and CDR2 is SAAADI in the germline V gene. Time point given: newly diagnosed GD, antithyroid drugs for less than 3 months. Scientists built the TCR library using RNA that was extracted from PBMCs. This clonotype was observed at least ten times. Its specificity is not known.

This chain links TRBV10-2 with TRBJ2-7; maybe TRBD2 (6 bases). The source is a female donor with Graves disease. Sequenced material: peripheral blood mononuclear cells (PBMCs), taken at new diagnosis, from a patient treated with antithyroid drugs. The CDR3 here is CASGGGEQYF. The CDR3 DNA sequence: TGCGCCAGCGGGGGAGGCGAGCAGTACTTC.